This TCR beta chain was found in a study of T cell clones after liver transplantation. Study in general: A pre-transplant mixed lymphocyte reaction with TCRbeta sequencing defined graft-donor-reactive clones followed in post-transplant blood.

Sequencing used immunoSEQ multiplex PCR; TCRdb keeps in-frame clones, though not all of them. The table includes about 80,000 clones, 65% to 85% detected once. Study findings and constraints: Graft donor-reactive T cells may have migrated into the graft rather than being deleted.

In the case of this clone: Its antigen is as yet unknown.

Germline lookup yields CDR1 SGHRS and CDR2 YFSETQ. With V trimmed by 5 bases and J by 1 base, 5 bases remained unmatched. The CDR3 is made up of 14 amino acids. This rearrangement joins TRBV5-1 to TRBJ2-5, with 7 bases identical to TRBD2. Sequencing used CD4+ T cells from blood, obtained approximately 45 months after liver transplant. This sequence was found in a human patient who received a liver transplant. Part of the T cell pool may stem from the graft donor. In nucleotides, the CDR3 is TGCGCCAGCAGTATGGGGGAGGGCCAAGAGACCCAGTACTTC. Its translation is CASSMGEGQETQYF.